These 18 T cell receptor beta chains were all obtained from the same sample, sequenced in a study of cytomegalovirus exposure and HLA in healthy donors. In the PCR, 60 Vbeta and 13 Jbeta primers were used. The protocol was immunoSEQ multiplex PCR, while the TCRdb copy is restricted to in-frame clones and leaves out a portion. This table has about 110,000 clones, roughly 80% appearing once. Sequencing was done on a sample of PBMCs. The receptors originated from a man aged 25-45 years in good health and CMV-seronegative.

The chain has TRBV9 and TRBJ2-3; D is possibly TRBD2 (6 bases). V was trimmed by 4 bases and J by 3 bases, leaving 15 bases between them. Germline V lookup: CDR1 SGDLS, CDR2 YYNGEE. This CDR3 contains 15 residues. This CDR3 is CASSLRREWTDTQYF. CDR3 bases: TGTGCCAGCAGCCTTCGGAGGGAGTGGACAGATACGCAGTATTTT.

The chain carries TRBV28 and TRBJ1-1, with D perhaps matching TRBD1 (5 bases). Germline CDR1 is MDHEN and CDR2 is SYDVKM. V was pared by 5 bases and J by 0 bases, with 19 bases between. The CDR3 covers 17 residues. The CDR3 DNA follows: TGTGCCAGCAGTGTAATAGGGCAGGGTCTCATGAACACTGAAGCTTTCTTT. Amino acid sequence: CASSVIGQGLMNTEAFF.

This clone was detected once. This chain joins TRBV28 and TRBJ2-7; 12 bases line up with TRBD1. This CDR3 spans 14 amino acids. Unmatched junction bases numbered 12, after V lost 6 bases and J lost 12 bases. Germline CDR1 is MDHEN and CDR2 is SYDVKM. CDR3 in DNA: TGTGCCAGCAGCCCGGGACAGGGGGCGAATATTCCGTACTTC. This codes for CASSPGQGANIPYF.

The CDR3 spells CASNGGGKDYGYTF. The DNA for the CDR3 is TGTGCCAGCAACGGCGGAGGAAAGGACTATGGCTACACCTTC. The J gene is TRBJ1-2, the V gene TRBV6-5; D is undetermined. The CDR3 is made up of 14 amino acids. Germline V gene sequence: CDR1 MNHEY, CDR2 SVGAGI. Trimming removed 7 bases at V and 3 bases at J, with 15 bases between.

Comment on this clone: One end of the junction does not line up with germline, which may come from a read error. The gene calls are TRBV4-1 and TRBJ1-3; D is perhaps TRBD1 (5 bases). Germline V gives CDR1 MGHRA, CDR2 YSYEKL. CDR3 size: 13 residues. The CDR3 spells CASSQENMGRVIF. The CDR3 DNA reads TGCGCCAGCAGCCAAGAAAATATGGGCAGGGTAATTTTT.

This clone was seen only a few times. The rearrangement uses TRBV5-1 and TRBJ2-1; a weak D match, TRBD2 (6 bases). The germline gives CDR1 SGHRS, CDR2 YFSETQ. This CDR3 has 15 amino acids. V was cut by 0 bases and J by 9 bases, with 16 bases left in between. The CDR3 loop reads CASSLATSPSREQFF. CDR3 nucleotides: TGCGCCAGCAGCTTGGCAACTAGCCCATCCCGTGAGCAGTTCTTC.

The chain recombines TRBV5-1 with TRBJ1-6; possibly TRBD1 for D (5 bases). V was clipped by 2 bases and J by 8 bases, with 11 bases between them. This CDR3 spans 14 amino acids. Germline lookup yields CDR1 SGHRS and CDR2 YFSETQ. This CDR3 reads CASSFTGGDSPLHF. CDR3 bases: TGCGCCAGCAGCTTCACAGGTGGGGATTCACCCCTCCACTTT.

The chain carries TRBV7-8 and TRBJ1-2; 7 bases are a match to TRBD1. From germline, CDR1 is SGHVS and CDR2 FQNEAQ. Germline trimming cut 5 bases from V and 8 bases from J; bases unmatched to any gene: 14. This CDR3 spans 15 amino acids. The CDR3 nucleotides are TGTGCCAGCAGCCACCTCGAGGGGGCGGGTTACGGCTACACCTTC. This codes for CASSHLEGAGYGYTF. The whole variable domain, filled in from reference TRBV7-8 and TRBJ1-2, reads GAGVSQSPRYKVAKRGQDVALRCDPISGHVSLFWYQQALGQGPEFLTYFQNEAQLDKSGLPSDRFFAERPEGSVSTLKIQRTQQEDSAVYLCASSHLEGAGYGYTFGSGTRLTVV.

The rearrangement joins TRBV5-6 to TRBJ1-1; TRBD1 might be the D (5 bases). The CDR3 loop spans 13 amino acids. V was cut by 2 bases and J by 4 bases, with 9 bases left in between. Per the germline V gene, CDR1 is SGHDT and CDR2 is YYEEEE. This CDR3 reads CASSFGGITEAFF. CDR3 DNA sequence: TGTGCCAGCAGCTTCGGGGGTATCACTGAAGCTTTCTTT.

The V gene is TRBV27, the J gene TRBJ1-5; possibly TRBD1 for D (6 bases). V dropped 2 bases and J dropped 10 bases, with 9 bases sitting between them. Germline CDR1 reads MNHEY; CDR2 reads SMNVEV (reference sequence). CDR3 length: 12 residues. The CDR3 is CASSLIGGPQHF. The CDR3 nucleotides are TGTGCCAGCAGTTTAATAGGGGGACCCCAGCATTTT.

The chain is built from TRBV7-9 and TRBJ1-1; D not resolved. Trimming left V 1 base short and J 0 bases short, with 6 bases between. CDR3 length: 14 amino acids. From germline, CDR1 is SEHNR and CDR2 FQNEAQ (reference sequence). For the CDR3, the DNA is TGTGCCAGCAGCTTAGAGCAGGTGAACACTGAAGCTTTCTTT. Amino acids: CASSLEQVNTEAFF.

This clone was detected only a few times. V usage is TRBV6-5 and J usage is TRBJ1-3; D is perhaps TRBD1 (6 bases). From germline, CDR1 is MNHEY and CDR2 SVGAGI. With 6 bases removed from V and 0 bases from J, the gap between germline ends came to 12 bases. This CDR3 comprises 15 residues. The CDR3 nucleotides are TGTGCCAGCAGCGCCACAGGGAACTCTGGAAACACCATATATTTT. Translated: CASSATGNSGNTIYF.

The chain carries TRBV19 and TRBJ2-4; D remains ambiguous. The V end was cut by 6 bases, the J end by 0 bases, with 9 bases between. In germline, CDR1 is LNHDA, CDR2 SQIVND (reference sequence). This CDR3 spans 14 amino acids. CDR3 bases: TGTGCCAGTAGGCCCCGGTTAGCCAAAAACATTCAGTACTTC. Translation: CASRPRLAKNIQYF.

The J gene is TRBJ2-7, the V gene TRBV15; TRBD2 is a possible D gene (5 bases). The CDR3 runs 16 residues. In germline, CDR1 is LNHNV, CDR2 YYDKDF (reference sequence). The V end was cut by 1 base, the J end by 2 bases, with 15 bases between. This CDR3 is CATSRVGRARAYEQYF. The CDR3 DNA is TGTGCCACCAGCAGAGTTGGGCGGGCCCGCGCCTACGAGCAGTACTTC.

The genes are TRBV19 and TRBJ2-2; the match to TRBD2 covers 10 bases. Germline-derived CDR1 and CDR2 are LNHDA and SQIVND (reference sequence). With 4 bases clipped from V and 4 bases from J, the junction kept 3 bases outside the gene matches. This CDR3 contains 15 residues. CDR3 in DNA: TGTGCCAGTAGTACGAGCGGGGGGGCCACCGGGGAGCTGTTTTTT. It encodes CASSTSGGATGELFF.

For the CDR3, the DNA is TGTGCCAGCAGCTTGGTCGGACAGGGGTATTCACCCCTCCACTTT. Protein product: CASSLVGQGYSPLHF. The chain links TRBV5-4 to TRBJ1-6, with TRBD1 identical over 9 bases. Germline V gives CDR1 SGHNT, CDR2 YYREEE (reference sequence). The ends lost 0 bases at V and 8 bases at J; junction bases unmatched: 3. CDR3 length: 15 residues.

This clone has only a few counts. This chain joins TRBV2 and TRBJ1-1, with D hard to call. From germline, CDR1 is SNHLY and CDR2 FYNNEI. The CDR3 sequence is 13 residues long. The ends were cut back, 6 bases at V and 4 bases at J, with 12 bases in the middle. The CDR3 here is CASSGSSGTEAFF. For the CDR3, the DNA is TGTGCCAGCAGCGGGTCATCCGGCACTGAAGCTTTCTTT.

The chain carries TRBV5-6 and TRBJ2-5; TRBD2 is a possible D gene (5 bases). V was pared by 3 bases and J by 3 bases, with 15 bases between. The CDR3 has 15 residues. Germline CDR1 SGHDT, CDR2 YYEEEE. In nucleotides, the CDR3 is TGTGCCAGCAGCTACCGAGGCTTGGAGGAAGAGACCCAGTACTTC. Its translation: CASSYRGLEEETQYF.